This entry lists 13 T cell receptor beta chains sequenced from one sample in a study of T cell responses to AZD1222 COVID-19 vaccine. Repertoires were generated with immunoSEQ multiplex PCR, while TCRdb's copy carries only in-frame clones and drops some. The sample shows 160,000 or so clones, roughly 90% of them seen only once. The sequencing used peripheral blood, collected 28 days after the second AZD1222 dose. These receptors all stem from an adult who received the AZD1222 COVID-19 vaccine.

The chain links TRBV7-3 to TRBJ2-3; 7 bases are a match to TRBD2. Germline-derived CDR1 and CDR2 are SGHTA and FQGTGA. Germline trimming cut 3 bases from V and 6 bases from J; bases unmatched to any gene: 6. The CDR3 consists of 14 residues. The CDR3 loop reads CASSFGGGPDTQYF. DNA for the CDR3: TGTGCCAGCAGCTTCGGCGGGGGACCTGATACGCAGTATTTT.

This clone came up a few times. The V gene is TRBV6-4, the J gene TRBJ1-5; 7 bases are shared with TRBD1. Germline V gene lookup returns CDR1 MRHNA and CDR2 SNTAGT. Trimming cost V 10 bases and J 5 bases; bases outside gene matches: 11. The CDR3 is made up of 14 amino acids. DNA of the CDR3: TGTGCCACCCGAATCGACAGGGAGCATCAGCCCCAGCATTTT. Encoded protein: CATRIDREHQPQHF.

The chain has TRBV11-1 and TRBJ1-2, with D possibly matching TRBD1 (6 bases). V lost 5 bases and J lost 9, with 16 bases in between. Germline-derived CDR1 and CDR2 are SGHAT and FQDESV (reference sequence). The CDR3 runs to 13 residues. The CDR3 DNA sequence: TGTGCCAGCAGCAAAGCCGGACAGACAAGCTACACCTTC. Translated, it gives CASSKAGQTSYTF.

This clone was observed once. The genes are TRBV7-2 and TRBJ2-3; the D is unclear. Per germline, CDR1 SGHTA and CDR2 FQGNSA. Trimming took off 1 base at V and 7 bases at J, with 12 bases between the two ends. CDR3 length equals 14 residues. The CDR3 region is CASSLVRTANTQYF. Here the CDR3 DNA reads TGTGCCAGCAGCTTAGTGAGAACCGCGAATACGCAGTATTTT.

V gene TRBV29-1 combines with J gene TRBJ2-1; 9 bases map to TRBD2. The CDR3 has 15 amino acids. Germline loops: CDR1 SQVTM, CDR2 ANQGSEA. Germline trimming cut 5 bases from V and 1 base from J; bases unmatched to any gene: 6. This CDR3 reads CSVSGGGASYNEQFF. CDR3 sequence (DNA): TGCAGCGTTTCCGGCGGGGGGGCATCCTACAATGAGCAGTTCTTC.

The table lists this clone with a count of one. V usage is TRBV27 and J usage is TRBJ1-4; TRBD1 might be the D (5 bases). V was clipped by 6 bases and J by 4 bases, with 12 bases between them. This CDR3 has 14 residues. Germline assignment: CDR1 MNHEY and CDR2 SMNVEV (reference sequence). CDR3 DNA sequence: TGTGCCAGCAGCCGGGGACGGATTAATGAAAAACTGTTTTTT. Translation gives CASSRGRINEKLFF.

This chain uses TRBV11-2 with TRBJ2-7, with TRBD2 identical over 8 bases. V shed 0 bases and J 4 bases; nucleotides not matched to a gene: 11. This CDR3 comprises 17 residues. Germline assignment: CDR1 SGHAT and CDR2 FQNNGV. Here the CDR3 reads CASSLETGGAGAYEQYF. The CDR3 DNA is TGTGCCAGCAGCTTAGAGACGGGGGGAGCGGGGGCTTACGAGCAGTACTTC.

The chain joins TRBV5-4 to TRBJ2-1; weak D call: TRBD1 (6 bases). V dropped 4 bases and J dropped 7 bases, with 15 bases sitting between them. The germline gives CDR1 SGHNT, CDR2 YYREEE (reference sequence). The CDR3 has 14 amino acids. CDR3 DNA: TGTGCCAGCAGCCTCAGGGGTCCGTGGAATGAGCAGTTCTTC. It is translated as CASSLRGPWNEQFF.

This chain uses TRBV14 with TRBJ1-2; D call uncertain. Germline V lookup: CDR1 SGHDN, CDR2 FVKESK. Trimming took 1 base from V and 7 from J, leaving 10 bases between them. This CDR3 is built from 13 residues. The CDR3 DNA is TGTGCCAGCAGCCAAGGAGGTTATAGTGGCTACACCTTC. Its translation is CASSQGGYSGYTF.

This clone was recorded once. V and J are TRBV29-1 and TRBJ1-1; TRBD1 aligns across 7 bases. CDR1 is SQVTM and CDR2 is ANQGSEA in the germline V gene. Losses at the gene ends were 1 base for V and 5 bases for J; bases not matched to a gene: 13. CDR3 length equals 16 residues. The CDR3 loop is CSVEAFYRAQGTEAFF. CDR3 DNA sequence: TGCAGCGTTGAAGCCTTCTACAGGGCACAGGGGACTGAAGCTTTCTTT.

The V call is TRBV11-1, the J call TRBJ1-1; D ambiguous. Per the germline V gene, CDR1 is SGHAT and CDR2 is FQDESV (reference sequence). The ends were cut back, 5 bases at V and 5 bases at J, with 18 bases in the middle. CDR3 size: 15 residues. The CDR3 bases are TGTGCCAGCAGCCTTCAAGGGTACGGGAGGACTGAAGCTTTCTTT. Protein: CASSLQGYGRTEAFF.

The chain joins TRBV30 to TRBJ1-2; TRBD1 is a possible D gene (5 bases). Germline V gene data show CDR1 as GTSNPN and CDR2 as SVGIG (reference sequence). Trimming took 8 bases from V and 0 from J, leaving 7 bases between them. The CDR3 spans 11 residues. The CDR3 region has the DNA TGTGCCCTGGGGCCTAACTATGGCTACACCTTC. Translated, it gives CALGPNYGYTF. The full variable domain, with the rest looked up from reference TRBV30 and TRBJ1-2, is SQTIHQWPATLVQPVGSPLSLECTVEGTSNPNLYWYRQAAGRGLQLLFYSVGIGQISSEVPQNLSASRPQDRQFILSSKKLLLSDSGFYLCALGPNYGYTFGSGTRLTVV.

The gene calls are TRBV5-1 and TRBJ2-7; TRBD1 matches 8 bases. Germline assignment: CDR1 SGHRS and CDR2 YFSETQ. This CDR3 contains 15 residues. Trimming cost V 0 bases and J 1 base; bases outside gene matches: 3. In DNA, the CDR3 is TGCGCCAGCAGCTTGGGGACAGGGACATCCTACGAGCAGTACTTC. It specifies CASSLGTGTSYEQYF.